One and the same sample provided the 27 T cell receptor beta chains below, sequenced in a study of cytomegalovirus exposure and HLA in healthy donors. Both 60 Vbeta primers and 13 Jbeta primers went into the PCR. TCRdb's table, derived via immunoSEQ multiplex PCR, lists solely in-frame clones and lacks some. Seen here are some 140,000 clones, roughly three quarters observed once, and the top ten hold 9.5% to 15%. Material: PBMCs. These receptor sequences come from a man aged 25-45 years in good health and CMV-seropositive.

J is TRBJ2-7 and V is TRBV28; TRBD2 might be the D (6 bases). V dropped 5 bases and J dropped 3 bases, with 14 bases sitting between them. The CDR3 contains 14 residues. CDR1 is MDHEN, CDR2 SYDVKM, per germline. CDR3 sequence: CASSTGSGYYEQYF. The CDR3 DNA follows: TGTGCCAGCAGTACTGGTAGCGGATACTACGAGCAGTACTTC.

The gene calls are TRBV30 and TRBJ2-7, with TRBD1 identical over 7 bases. Germline assignment: CDR1 GTSNPN and CDR2 SVGIG (reference sequence). The V gene end was trimmed by 2 bases and the J gene end by 7 bases; junction bases not matched to a gene: 8. The CDR3 is 13 residues long. CDR3: CAWSTGVGWEQYF. The CDR3 DNA sequence: TGTGCCTGGAGTACAGGGGTCGGGTGGGAGCAGTACTTC.

Of note for this clone: The sample contains more than one DNA sequence encoding this CDR3. The V call is TRBV7-2, the J call TRBJ2-5; a weak D match, TRBD1 (6 bases). Germline CDR1 reads SGHTA; CDR2 reads FQGNSA. Trimming took 1 base from V and 3 from J, leaving 9 bases between them. CDR3 length: 14 amino acids. CDR3 in DNA: TGTGCCAGCAGCTTAGGGGCAGGGGAAGAGACCCAGTACTTC. This sequence encodes CASSLGAGEETQYF.

The V gene is TRBV13, the J gene TRBJ1-3; D might be TRBD1 (6 bases). The ends were cut back, 1 base at V and 4 bases at J, with 14 bases in the middle. The CDR3 runs 16 residues. Germline values: CDR1 PRHDT, CDR2 FYEKMQ (reference sequence). DNA for the CDR3: TGTGCCAGCAGCTTAGTAGCGACAGGCGAGGGAAACACCATATATTTT. Residues: CASSLVATGEGNTIYF.

The V and J genes are TRBV18 and TRBJ2-5, with 9 bases matching TRBD1. TRBJ2-7 matches the DNA end more closely, so the J call is doubtful. The CDR3 loop spans 12 amino acids. Germline CDR1 and CDR2: KGHSH and LQKENI. Written as DNA, the CDR3 is TGTGCCAGCTCATCGACAGGGGGCGAGCAGTACTTC. Translation: CASSSTGGEQYF.

The chain is built from TRBV7-8 and TRBJ2-4, with 8 bases aligning to TRBD2. This CDR3 contains 17 residues. Germline V lookup: CDR1 SGHVS, CDR2 FQNEAQ. Trimming removed 5 bases from V and 2 bases from J; junction bases left unmatched: 11. In DNA, the CDR3 is TGTGCCAGCAGCCGAATCCGGGGGGGACTATCCAAAAACATTCAGTACTTC. Translation: CASSRIRGGLSKNIQYF.

A single count supports this clone. This rearrangement joins TRBV28 to TRBJ2-7; possibly TRBD2 for D (6 bases). The CDR3 totals 15 residues. CDR1 is MDHEN, CDR2 SYDVKM, per germline. V gave up 6 bases and J gave up 4 bases, with 19 bases separating them. As DNA, the CDR3 is TGTGCCAGCAGACAGGCCGGGACTGGGACTTACGAGCAGTACTTC. Protein: CASRQAGTGTYEQYF.

V and J are TRBV11-2 and TRBJ2-5; TRBD1 agrees at 9 bases. This CDR3 has 14 residues. Germline V lookup: CDR1 SGHAT, CDR2 FQNNGV. The V gene end was trimmed by 7 bases and the J gene end by 5 bases; junction bases not matched to a gene: 8. The CDR3 nucleotides are TGTGCCAGCACCTTCAACAGGGGGCGTGAGACCCAGTACTTC. This sequence encodes CASTFNRGRETQYF.

The chain joins TRBV5-4 to TRBJ1-1, with 8 bases aligning to TRBD1. Germline V gene lookup returns CDR1 SGHNT and CDR2 YYREEE (reference sequence). The CDR3 has 15 amino acids. J was trimmed by 10 bases and V by 4 bases; bases with no gene match: 15. CDR3 nucleotide sequence: TGTGCCAGCAGCCCGAGCCGACAGGGGAAAAGGGCAGCTTTCTTT. As protein: CASSPSRQGKRAAFF.

The chain links TRBV12-5 to TRBJ2-3; 7 nucleotides agree with TRBD2. V lost 3 bases to trimming and J lost 1 base; unmatched junction nucleotides: 4. This CDR3 region has 15 residues. The germline V gene has CDR1 LGHNT and CDR2 FRNRAP. CDR3 amino acids: CASGFRLAGTDTQYF. The CDR3 bases are TGTGCTAGTGGTTTTCGGCTAGCGGGCACAGATACGCAGTATTTT.

The chain uses TRBV19 and TRBJ1-2, with D unclear. The CDR3 loop spans 13 amino acids. CDR1 and CDR2 from the germline V gene are LNHDA and SQIVND (reference sequence). V was pared by 7 bases and J by 0 bases, with 9 bases between. Here the CDR3 reads CASTGRTNYGYTF. The CDR3 DNA reads as TGTGCCAGTACCGGGAGAACTAACTATGGCTACACCTTC.

Here the CDR3 reads CASSEYKGGVPGSGGYTF. DNA of the CDR3: TGTGCCAGCAGTGAATATAAGGGAGGGGTGCCAGGATCTGGCGGCTACACCTTC. The chain joins TRBV6-1 to TRBJ1-2, with D possibly matching TRBD1 (5 bases). V lost 2 bases and J lost 8, with 27 bases in between. The V gene's germline CDR1 is MNHNS and CDR2 SASEGT. CDR3 length: 18 amino acids.

This clone was observed a handful of times. The rearrangement links TRBV6-6 to TRBJ2-7, with D perhaps TRBD1 (6 bases). Per germline, CDR1 MNHNY and CDR2 SVGAGI (reference sequence). The CDR3 is 15 amino acids. Deletions cut 5 bases from V and 4 bases from J, with 18 bases between. CDR3: CASSPRETGEYEQYF. CDR3 in DNA: TGTGCCAGCAGTCCAAGAGAGACAGGTGAATACGAGCAGTACTTC.

The chain links TRBV5-4 to TRBJ2-1, with D unresolved. V lost 4 bases and J lost 7, with 18 bases in between. From germline, CDR1 is SGHNT and CDR2 YYREEE (reference sequence). CDR3 length: 15 amino acids. The CDR3 DNA reads as TGTGCCAGCAGCGCGATGGAAACGAGGATTAATGAGCAGTTCTTC. Protein: CASSAMETRINEQFF.

The chain recombines TRBV5-1 with TRBJ2-7, with 9 bases fitting TRBD1. CDR3 size: 13 residues. J gave up 3 bases and V 4 bases, and 2 bases lay outside the gene matches. The V gene's germline CDR1 is SGHRS and CDR2 YFSETQ. The chain's CDR3 is CASSRDRDYEQYF. Here the CDR3 DNA reads TGCGCCAGCAGCCGGGACAGGGACTACGAGCAGTACTTC.

V and J are TRBV11-1 and TRBJ2-5, with a possible D match to TRBD2 (6 bases). CDR1 is SGHAT and CDR2 is FQDESV in the germline V gene (reference sequence). Between the trimmed V and J ends, which lost 4 bases and 2 bases, there was a span of 14 bases. This CDR3 has 15 residues. The CDR3 nucleotides read TGTGCCAGCAGCTACGAAGGGACTCGACAAGAGACCCAGTACTTC. Its protein product is CASSYEGTRQETQYF.

The chain carries TRBV28 and TRBJ1-1; D is uncertain. V was cut by 4 bases and J by 1 base, with 10 bases left in between. In germline, CDR1 is MDHEN, CDR2 SYDVKM. The CDR3 loop spans 14 amino acids. The CDR3 bases are TGTGCCAGCAGTTCCGGACGGGAGAACACTGAAGCTTTCTTT. It translates to CASSSGRENTEAFF.

This clone came up once. The CDR3 here is CASSVAGRVGELFF. The CDR3 DNA follows: TGTGCCAGCAGCGTTGCTGGGCGTGTCGGGGAGCTGTTTTTT. J is TRBJ2-2 and V is TRBV9; D gene unclear. The ends were cut back, 2 bases at V and 7 bases at J, with 12 bases in the middle. Per the germline V gene, CDR1 is SGDLS and CDR2 is YYNGEE. The CDR3 covers 14 residues.

This clone was seen more than once but under ten times. The V gene is TRBV19, the J gene TRBJ2-5; unclear D gene. CDR3 length equals 13 residues. Looked up from germline, CDR1 is LNHDA and CDR2 is SQIVND (reference sequence). Trimming removed 3 bases at V and 2 bases at J, with 7 bases between. In nucleotides, the CDR3 is TGTGCCAGTAGTATGTCGTCTCAAGAGACCCAGTACTTC. Protein product: CASSMSSQETQYF.

The rearrangement uses TRBV6-1 and TRBJ2-2, with D perhaps matching TRBD2 (5 bases). Trimming took 4 bases from V and 0 from J, leaving 12 bases between them. The CDR3 is 16 residues long. Germline V gene lookup returns CDR1 MNHNS and CDR2 SASEGT. The DNA for the CDR3 is TGTGCCAGCAGTGTCCGAGGGTACTCGAACACCGGGGAGCTGTTTTTT. Translated: CASSVRGYSNTGELFF.

The chain uses TRBV25-1 and TRBJ2-5; a weak D match, TRBD1 (6 bases). The end of the DNA is better explained by TRBJ2-7, so the J call may be wrong. This CDR3 region has 14 residues. CDR1 MGHDK and CDR2 SYGVNS come from the germline V gene. Here the CDR3 reads CASSVPGQAHEQYF. CDR3 coding DNA: TGTGCCAGCAGCGTTCCGGGACAAGCCCACGAGCAGTACTTC.

The chain uses TRBV28 and TRBJ2-5, with D possibly being TRBD2 (6 bases). The CDR3 has 16 amino acids. The germline V gene has CDR1 MDHEN and CDR2 SYDVKM. V lost 4 bases and J lost 1, with 16 bases in between. CDR3 sequence reads: CASSSSSLASQETQYF. The CDR3 DNA follows: TGTGCCAGCAGTTCATCCTCACTAGCTAGCCAAGAGACCCAGTACTTC.

This rearrangement joins TRBV19 to TRBJ2-7, with 7 positions matching TRBD2. V was pared by 3 bases and J by 3 bases, with 2 bases of the junction left unmatched. The length of the CDR3 is 13 residues. The germline V gene encodes CDR1 LNHDA and CDR2 SQIVND (reference sequence). The CDR3 DNA follows: TGTGCCAGTAGTATGGGAGGGGACTACGAGCAGTACTTC. It specifies CASSMGGDYEQYF.

The gene calls are TRBV30 and TRBJ2-7, with a possible D match to TRBD2 (5 bases). V dropped 4 bases and J dropped 4 bases, with 11 bases sitting between them. This CDR3 comprises 12 residues. The germline CDR1 and CDR2 sequences are GTSNPN and SVGIG (reference sequence). Here the CDR3 reads CAWTRDSYEQYF. In DNA, the CDR3 is TGTGCCTGGACCCGGGATTCGTACGAGCAGTACTTC.

In this sample, this clone turned up once. V and J are TRBV28 and TRBJ2-1, with TRBD1 identical over 7 bases. This CDR3 comprises 14 residues. V dropped 6 bases and J dropped 6; count of bases not matched to a gene: 8. Per the germline V gene, CDR1 is MDHEN and CDR2 is SYDVKM. The CDR3 spells CASSRDRAGNEQFF. The CDR3 DNA follows: TGTGCCAGCAGCCGAGACAGGGCGGGCAATGAGCAGTTCTTC.

V usage is TRBV30 and J usage is TRBJ1-5, with D perhaps matching TRBD1 (5 bases). Trimming took off 2 bases at V and 0 bases at J, with 11 bases between the two ends. The germline V gene encodes CDR1 GTSNPN and CDR2 SVGIG (reference sequence). The CDR3 consists of 15 residues. DNA for the CDR3: TGTGCCTGGAGTTCAACAGGTTATAGCAATCAGCCCCAGCATTTT. This sequence encodes CAWSSTGYSNQPQHF.

About this clone: The conserved phenylalanine or tryptophan normally closing the CDR3 is absent here, so this likely arose from a read error. The CDR3 here is CASSQEASYYEQYL. For the CDR3, the DNA is TGCGCCAGCAGCCAAGAGGCTAGTTATTACGAGCAGTACCTC. This chain joins TRBV4-1 and TRBJ2-7, with no clear D. The V end was cut by 0 bases, the J end by 4 bases, with 10 bases between. Germline V gives CDR1 MGHRA, CDR2 YSYEKL. The CDR3 loop spans 14 amino acids.